One sample yielded the 12 T cell receptor beta chains listed below, sequenced in a study of CD4 T cells in relation to SARS-CoV-2 and coronaviruses. Antigens of these TCRs are unknown. Before the COVID-19 pandemic, during about 2010-2018, CD4+ T cells were taken from unexposed donors. After about 10 days of culture, CD4+ T cells were isolated. Produced via immunoSEQ multiplex PCR; TCRdb's table is partial and in-frame only. The sample includes 15,000 to 20,000 clones, approximately 81% of them seen just once. Sequencing was carried out using CD4+ T cells from PBMCs, cultured in vitro. All receptors derive from a human donor in good health.

This clone turned up a few times. The chain carries TRBV14 and TRBJ2-7, with D unresolved. Germline-derived CDR1 and CDR2 are SGHDN and FVKESK. The CDR3 contains 11 residues. Trimming removed 3 bases from V and 5 bases from J, with 5 bases in between. CDR3 loop: CASSHSNEQYF. The CDR3 DNA sequence: TGTGCCAGCAGCCATAGTAACGAGCAGTACTTC. Full variable domain (missing parts from reference TRBV14 and TRBJ2-7): EAGVTQFPSHSVIEKGQTVTLRCDPISGHDNLYWYRRVMGKEIKFLLHFVKESKQDESGMPNNRFLAERTGGTYSTLKVQPAELEDSGVYFCASSHSNEQYFGPGTRLTVT.

The gene calls are TRBV5-1 and TRBJ2-5; 9 bases are a match to TRBD2. CDR1 is SGHRS, CDR2 YFSETQ, per germline. V was clipped by 6 bases and J by 7 bases; unmatched bases: 10. The CDR3 sequence is 14 residues long. CDR3: CASMRGGDTGTQYF. For the CDR3, the DNA is TGCGCCAGCATGCGGGGGGGCGACACGGGGACCCAGTACTTC.

The rearrangement joins TRBV5-6 to TRBJ2-4, with 8 nucleotides matching TRBD2. The V gene end was trimmed by 6 bases and the J gene end by 1 base; junction bases not matched to a gene: 9. In germline, CDR1 is SGHDT, CDR2 YYEEEE. The CDR3 contains 16 residues. CDR3 nucleotide sequence: TGTGCCAGCACCGGGGGGGGGAGAGAGGCCAAAAACATTCAGTACTTC. Encoded protein: CASTGGGREAKNIQYF.

This chain links TRBV19 with TRBJ1-1, with D unresolved. Deletions cut 4 bases from V and 7 bases from J, with 10 bases between. Germline CDR1 LNHDA, CDR2 SQIVND (reference sequence). The CDR3 is 12 amino acids. The CDR3 DNA reads as TGTGCCAGTAGTACGGGAAGAGGTGAAGCTTTCTTT. Translating gives CASSTGRGEAFF.

V and J are TRBV9 and TRBJ2-7, with 11 positions matching TRBD1. CDR3 length equals 15 residues. The V gene's germline CDR1 is SGDLS and CDR2 YYNGEE. Germline trimming cut 3 bases from V and 3 bases from J; bases unmatched to any gene: 5. The CDR3 DNA reads TGTGCCAGCAGCGCCTGGGACAGGGGGTACTACGAGCAGTACTTC. Protein product: CASSAWDRGYYEQYF.

This chain connects TRBV2 to TRBJ2-7; no firm D call. The CDR3 is 11 residues long. Germline V gives CDR1 SNHLY, CDR2 FYNNEI. Trimming cost V 3 bases and J 6 bases, with 6 bases left between them. Here the CDR3 reads CASSDGSEQYF. The DNA of the CDR3 is TGTGCCAGCAGTGATGGGTCCGAGCAGTACTTC.

The DNA for the CDR3 is TGTGCCAGCAGCTTAGGTAGGGGTTCCGATACGCAGTATTTT. It translates to CASSLGRGSDTQYF. V and J are TRBV7-9 and TRBJ2-3; maybe TRBD1 (5 bases). Germline CDR1 is SEHNR and CDR2 is FQNEAQ (reference sequence). This CDR3 region has 14 residues. V lost 1 base and J lost 6, with 11 bases in between.

The chain recombines TRBV9 with TRBJ1-2; D uncertain. The CDR3 is made up of 15 amino acids. V shed 0 bases and J shed 2 bases, with 11 bases lying between them. Germline V gene sequence: CDR1 SGDLS, CDR2 YYNGEE. CDR3 DNA: TGTGCCAGCAGCGTAGGGGCACTGTCAAACTATGGCTACACCTTC. Protein product: CASSVGALSNYGYTF.

This chain joins TRBV20-1 and TRBJ2-1, with D perhaps being TRBD1 or TRBD2 (5 bases each). Germline V gene data show CDR1 as DFQATT and CDR2 as SNEGSKA (reference sequence). CDR3 length: 11 amino acids. V was cut by 3 bases and J by 10 bases, with 10 bases left in between. CDR3 nucleotide sequence: TGCAGTGCTAGCGGGGCTACGGAGCAGTTCTTC. Its protein product is CSASGATEQFF.

The chain has TRBV6-6 and TRBJ1-4; 9 bases match TRBD1. The CDR3 length is 18 residues. Germline CDR1 MNHNY, CDR2 SVGAGI (reference sequence). Trimming cost V 5 bases and J 7 bases; bases outside gene matches: 17. The CDR3 is CASSLPAGQGLRSEKLFF. CDR3 bases: TGTGCCAGCAGTCTTCCAGCGGGACAGGGTCTCCGTAGTGAAAAACTGTTTTTT.

The V call is TRBV6-2 or TRBV6-3, the J call TRBJ2-4, with 7 bases aligning to TRBD2. V shed 0 bases, J shed 4 bases, and the junction held 18 bases outside the gene matches. Per germline, CDR1 MNHEY and CDR2 SVGEGT. The CDR3 sequence is 20 residues long. The CDR3 DNA follows: TGTGCCAGCAGTTACTCGTATGTAGCGGGTAACGCCCCAGGAAAAAACATTCAGTACTTC. This encodes CASSYSYVAGNAPGKNIQYF.

This clone was observed a handful of times. J is TRBJ1-6 and V is TRBV6-5, with D unclear. Trimming pared 1 base from V and 5 bases from J, leaving 0 bases between. The CDR3 extends over 12 amino acids. The germline V gene encodes CDR1 MNHEY and CDR2 SVGAGI. Written as DNA, the CDR3 is TGTGCCAGCAGTTACTATAATTCACCCCTCCACTTT. It translates to CASSYYNSPLHF.